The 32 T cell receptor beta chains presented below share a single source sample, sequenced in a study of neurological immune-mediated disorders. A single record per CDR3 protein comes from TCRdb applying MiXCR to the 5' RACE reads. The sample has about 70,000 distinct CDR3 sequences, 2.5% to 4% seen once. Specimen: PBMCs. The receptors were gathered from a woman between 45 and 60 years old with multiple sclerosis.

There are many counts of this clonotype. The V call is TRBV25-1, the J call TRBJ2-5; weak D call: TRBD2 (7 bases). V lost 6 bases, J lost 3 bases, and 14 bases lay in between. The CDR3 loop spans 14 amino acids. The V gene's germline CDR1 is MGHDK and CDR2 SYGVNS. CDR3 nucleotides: TGTGCCAGCAGGAAAATAGGGGGGGAAGAGACCCAGTACTTC. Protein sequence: CASRKIGGEETQYF.

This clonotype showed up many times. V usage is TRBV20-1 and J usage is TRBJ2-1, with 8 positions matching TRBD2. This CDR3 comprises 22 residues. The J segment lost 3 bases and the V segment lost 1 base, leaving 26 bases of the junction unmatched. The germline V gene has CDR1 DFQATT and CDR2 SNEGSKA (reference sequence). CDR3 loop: CSARGVGIAGPAKSLHYNEQFF. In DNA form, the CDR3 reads TGCAGTGCTAGAGGGGTAGGGATAGCGGGACCGGCCAAAAGCCTCCACTACAATGAGCAGTTCTTC.

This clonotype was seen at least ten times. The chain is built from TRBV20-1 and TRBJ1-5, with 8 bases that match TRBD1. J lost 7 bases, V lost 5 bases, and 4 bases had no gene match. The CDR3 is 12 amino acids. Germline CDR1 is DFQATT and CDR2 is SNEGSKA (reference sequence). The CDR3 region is CSASQGVQPQHF. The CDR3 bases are TGCAGTGCTTCACAGGGGGTCCAGCCCCAGCATTTT.

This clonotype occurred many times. This chain's CDR3 is CASSLSETQYF. The CDR3 DNA reads as TGCGCCAGCAGCTTGTCGGAGACCCAGTACTTC. The rearrangement joins TRBV5-1 to TRBJ2-5, with D uncertain. Trimming removed 1 base at V and 5 bases at J, with 3 bases between. This CDR3 has 11 amino acids. Looked up from germline, CDR1 is SGHRS and CDR2 is YFSETQ.

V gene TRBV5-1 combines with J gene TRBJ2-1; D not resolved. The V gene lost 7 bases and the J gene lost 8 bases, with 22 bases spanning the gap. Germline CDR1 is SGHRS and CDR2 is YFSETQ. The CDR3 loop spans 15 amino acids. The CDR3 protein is CASSTLLGPRDEQFF. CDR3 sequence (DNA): TGCGCCAGCTCCACCCTGTTAGGACCAAGGGATGAGCAGTTCTTC.

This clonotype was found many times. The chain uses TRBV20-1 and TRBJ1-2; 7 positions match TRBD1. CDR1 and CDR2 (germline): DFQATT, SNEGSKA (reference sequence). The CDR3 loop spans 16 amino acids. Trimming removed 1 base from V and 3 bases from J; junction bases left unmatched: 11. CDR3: CSARVKTYRGHYGYTF. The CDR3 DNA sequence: TGCAGTGCTAGAGTAAAGACGTACAGGGGCCACTATGGCTACACCTTC.

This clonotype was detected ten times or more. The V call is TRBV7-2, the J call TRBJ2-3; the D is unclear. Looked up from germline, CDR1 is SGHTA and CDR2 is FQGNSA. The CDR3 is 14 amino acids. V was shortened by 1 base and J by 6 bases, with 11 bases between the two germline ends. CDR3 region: CASSLGGSMDTQYF. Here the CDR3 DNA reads TGTGCCAGCAGCTTAGGGGGTAGTATGGATACGCAGTATTTT. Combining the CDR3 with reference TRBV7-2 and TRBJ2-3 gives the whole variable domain GAGVSQSPSNKVTEKGKDVELRCDPISGHTALYWYRQSLGQGLEFLIYFQGNSAPDKSGLPSDRFSAERTGGSVSTLTIQRTQQEDSAVYLCASSLGGSMDTQYFGPGTRLTVL.

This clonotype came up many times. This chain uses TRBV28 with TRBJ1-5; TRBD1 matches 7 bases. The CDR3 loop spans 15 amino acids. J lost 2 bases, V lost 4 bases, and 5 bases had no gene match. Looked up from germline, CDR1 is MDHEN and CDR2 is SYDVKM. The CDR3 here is CASSSLDRGNQPQHF. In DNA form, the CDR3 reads TGTGCCAGCAGTTCTCTCGACAGGGGCAATCAGCCCCAGCATTTT.

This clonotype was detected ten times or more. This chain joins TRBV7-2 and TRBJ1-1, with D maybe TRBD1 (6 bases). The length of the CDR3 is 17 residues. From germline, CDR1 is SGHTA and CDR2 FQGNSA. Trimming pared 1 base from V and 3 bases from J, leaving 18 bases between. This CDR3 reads CASSLVGGGLGDTEAFF. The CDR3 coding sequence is TGTGCCAGCAGCTTAGTTGGGGGGGGGCTCGGCGACACTGAAGCTTTCTTT.

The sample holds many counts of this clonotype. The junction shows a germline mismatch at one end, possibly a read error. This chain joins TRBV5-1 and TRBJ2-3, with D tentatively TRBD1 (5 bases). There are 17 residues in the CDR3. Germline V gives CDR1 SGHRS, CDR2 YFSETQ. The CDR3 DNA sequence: TGCGCCGGCAGCTTGGCGATGACAGCGTCTAGCACAGATACGCAGTATTTT. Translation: CAGSLAMTASSTDTQYF.

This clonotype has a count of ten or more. CDR3 region: CASSALKDRVKETQYF. The DNA of the CDR3 is TGTGCCAGCAGCGCTTTAAAGGACAGGGTTAAAGAGACCCAGTACTTC. The V and J genes are TRBV12-3 or TRBV12-4 and TRBJ2-5; 8 bases align to TRBD1. V was clipped by 6 bases and J by 3 bases; unmatched bases: 12. The CDR3 extends over 16 amino acids.

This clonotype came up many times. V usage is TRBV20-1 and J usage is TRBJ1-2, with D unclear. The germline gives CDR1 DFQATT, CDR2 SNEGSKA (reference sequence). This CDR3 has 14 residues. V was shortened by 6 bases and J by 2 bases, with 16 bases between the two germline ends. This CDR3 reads CSATLSGQNYGYTF. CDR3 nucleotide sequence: TGCAGTGCGACCTTATCAGGCCAGAACTATGGCTACACCTTC.

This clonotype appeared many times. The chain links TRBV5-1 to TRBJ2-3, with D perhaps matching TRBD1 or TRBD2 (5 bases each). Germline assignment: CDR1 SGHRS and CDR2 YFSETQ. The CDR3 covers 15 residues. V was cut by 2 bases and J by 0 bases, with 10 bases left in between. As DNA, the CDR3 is TGCGCCAGCAGCTTTTTGGGACCAAGCACAGATACGCAGTATTTT. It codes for CASSFLGPSTDTQYF.

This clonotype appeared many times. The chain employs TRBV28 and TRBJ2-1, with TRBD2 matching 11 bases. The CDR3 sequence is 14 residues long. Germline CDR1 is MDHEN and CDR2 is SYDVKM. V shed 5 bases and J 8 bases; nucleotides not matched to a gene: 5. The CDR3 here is CASSPPGLADEQFF. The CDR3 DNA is TGTGCCAGCAGTCCCCCGGGACTAGCGGATGAGCAGTTCTTC.

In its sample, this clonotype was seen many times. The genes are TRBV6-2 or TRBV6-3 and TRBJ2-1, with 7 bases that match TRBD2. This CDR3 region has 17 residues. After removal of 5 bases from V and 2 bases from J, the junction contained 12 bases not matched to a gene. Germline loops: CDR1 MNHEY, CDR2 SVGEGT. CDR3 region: CASSLPRVGRAYNEQFF. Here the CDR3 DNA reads TGTGCCAGCAGTCTACCCCGGGTTGGGAGGGCCTACAATGAGCAGTTCTTC.

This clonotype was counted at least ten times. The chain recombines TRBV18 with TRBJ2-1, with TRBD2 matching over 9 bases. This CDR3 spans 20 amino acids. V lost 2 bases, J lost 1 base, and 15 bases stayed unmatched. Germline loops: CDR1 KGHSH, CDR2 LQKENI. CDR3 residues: CASSPWLLSSGDGSYNEQFF. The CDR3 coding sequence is TGTGCCAGCTCACCATGGCTTCTTTCTAGCGGGGACGGATCCTACAATGAGCAGTTCTTC.

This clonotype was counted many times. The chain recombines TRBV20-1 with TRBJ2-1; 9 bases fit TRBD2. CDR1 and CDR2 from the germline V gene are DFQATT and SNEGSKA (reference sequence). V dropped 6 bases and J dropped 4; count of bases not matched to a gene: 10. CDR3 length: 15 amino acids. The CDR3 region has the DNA TGCAGTGCGAAGGGTGGTACTAGCGGGTACAATGAGCAGTTCTTC. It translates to CSAKGGTSGYNEQFF.

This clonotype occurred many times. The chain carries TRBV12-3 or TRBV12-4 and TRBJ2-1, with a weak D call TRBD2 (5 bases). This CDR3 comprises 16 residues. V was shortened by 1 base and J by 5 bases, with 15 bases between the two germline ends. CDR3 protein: CASSLDFSELNNEQFF. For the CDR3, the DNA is TGTGCCAGCAGTTTAGATTTTAGCGAACTGAACAATGAGCAGTTCTTC.

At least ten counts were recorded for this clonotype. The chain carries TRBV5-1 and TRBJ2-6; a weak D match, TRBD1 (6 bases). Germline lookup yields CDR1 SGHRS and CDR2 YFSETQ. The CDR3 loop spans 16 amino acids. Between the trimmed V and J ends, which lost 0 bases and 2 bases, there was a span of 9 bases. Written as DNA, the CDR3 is TGCGCCAGCAGCTTGGAAGGGGGACCTGGGGCCAACGTCCTGACTTTC. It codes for CASSLEGGPGANVLTF.

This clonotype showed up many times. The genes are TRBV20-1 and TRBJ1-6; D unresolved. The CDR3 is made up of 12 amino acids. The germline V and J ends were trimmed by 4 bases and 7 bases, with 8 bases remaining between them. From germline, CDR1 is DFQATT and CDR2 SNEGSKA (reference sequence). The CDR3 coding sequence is TGCAGTGCTACGCCTAACAATTCACCCCTCCACTTT. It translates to CSATPNNSPLHF.

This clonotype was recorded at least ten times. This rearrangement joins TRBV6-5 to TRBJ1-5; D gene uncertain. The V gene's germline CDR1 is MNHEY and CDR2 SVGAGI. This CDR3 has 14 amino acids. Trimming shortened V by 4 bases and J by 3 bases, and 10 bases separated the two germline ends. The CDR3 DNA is TGTGCCAGCAGTTCCCGACATATCAATCAGCCCCAGCATTTT. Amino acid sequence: CASSSRHINQPQHF.

The CDR3 nucleotides read TGCAGTGCTAGAGAGGGTACCACTGAAGCTTTCTTT. Translated: CSAREGTTEAFF. The chain couples TRBV20-1 to TRBJ1-1; D is ambiguous. Between the trimmed V and J ends, which lost 0 bases and 4 bases, there was a span of 6 bases. The CDR3 has 12 amino acids. Looked up from germline, CDR1 is DFQATT and CDR2 is SNEGSKA (reference sequence).

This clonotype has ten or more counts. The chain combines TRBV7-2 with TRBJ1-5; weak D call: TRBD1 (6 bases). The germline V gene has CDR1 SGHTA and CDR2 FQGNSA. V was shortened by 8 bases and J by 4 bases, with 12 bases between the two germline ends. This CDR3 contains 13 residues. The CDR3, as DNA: TGTGCCAGCGGGGGGGCTAATAATCAGCCCCAGCATTTT. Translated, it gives CASGGANNQPQHF.

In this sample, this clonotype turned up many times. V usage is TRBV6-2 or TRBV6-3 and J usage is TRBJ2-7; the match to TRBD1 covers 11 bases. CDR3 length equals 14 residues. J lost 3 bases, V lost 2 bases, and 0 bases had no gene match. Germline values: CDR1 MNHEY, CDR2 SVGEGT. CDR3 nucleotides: TGTGCCAGCAGTTACGGGACAGGGGGCTACGAGCAGTACGTC. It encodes CASSYGTGGYEQYV.

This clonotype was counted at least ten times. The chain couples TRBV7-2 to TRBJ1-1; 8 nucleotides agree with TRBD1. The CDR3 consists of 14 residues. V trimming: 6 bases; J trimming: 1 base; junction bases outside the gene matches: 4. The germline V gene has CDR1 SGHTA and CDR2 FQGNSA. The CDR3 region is CASSRGQGNTEAFF. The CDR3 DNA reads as TGTGCCAGCAGTCGAGGACAGGGGAACACTGAAGCTTTCTTT.

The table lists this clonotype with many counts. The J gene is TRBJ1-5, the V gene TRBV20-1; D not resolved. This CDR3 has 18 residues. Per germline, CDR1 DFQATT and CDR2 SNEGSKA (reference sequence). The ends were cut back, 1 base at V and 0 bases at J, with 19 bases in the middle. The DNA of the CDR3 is TGCAGTGCTAGAGGGAGAGGACGAGCTTTTGATAGCAATCAGCCCCAGCATTTT. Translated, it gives CSARGRGRAFDSNQPQHF.

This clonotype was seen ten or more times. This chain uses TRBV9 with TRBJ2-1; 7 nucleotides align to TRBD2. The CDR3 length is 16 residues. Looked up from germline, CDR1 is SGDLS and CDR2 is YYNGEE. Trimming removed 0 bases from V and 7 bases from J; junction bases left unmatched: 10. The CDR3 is CASSVVGTGGGNEQFF. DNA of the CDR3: TGTGCCAGCAGCGTAGTCGGGACGGGGGGTGGTAATGAGCAGTTCTTC.

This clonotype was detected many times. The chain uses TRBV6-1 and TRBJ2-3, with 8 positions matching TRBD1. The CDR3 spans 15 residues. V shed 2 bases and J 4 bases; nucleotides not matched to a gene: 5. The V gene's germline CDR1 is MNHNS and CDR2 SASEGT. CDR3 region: CASSESAGGADTQYF. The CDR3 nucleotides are TGTGCCAGCAGTGAATCCGCAGGGGGCGCAGATACGCAGTATTTT.

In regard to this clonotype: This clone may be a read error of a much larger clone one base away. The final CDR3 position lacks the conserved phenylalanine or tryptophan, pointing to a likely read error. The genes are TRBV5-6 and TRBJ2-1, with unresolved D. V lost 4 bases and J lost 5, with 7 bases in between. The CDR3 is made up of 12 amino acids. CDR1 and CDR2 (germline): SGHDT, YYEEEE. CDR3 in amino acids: CASSAYHNEQFC. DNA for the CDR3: TGTGCCAGCAGCGCCTATCACAATGAGCAGTTCTGC.

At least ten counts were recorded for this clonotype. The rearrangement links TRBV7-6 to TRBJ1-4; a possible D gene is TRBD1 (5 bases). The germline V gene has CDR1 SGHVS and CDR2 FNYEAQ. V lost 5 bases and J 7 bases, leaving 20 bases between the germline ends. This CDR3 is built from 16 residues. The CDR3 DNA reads TGTGCCAGCAGCCCCTTCTCGGGGGAGACGGTTGAAAAACTGTTTTTT. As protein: CASSPFSGETVEKLFF.

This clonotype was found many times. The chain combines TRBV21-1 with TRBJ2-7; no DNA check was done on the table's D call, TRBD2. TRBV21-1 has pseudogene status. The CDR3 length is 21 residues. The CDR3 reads CASSKQDRQPSGRAPAYEQYF. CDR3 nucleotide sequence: TGTGCCAGCAGCAAACAGGATCGACAGCCTAGCGGGAGGGCCCCCGCCTACGAGCAGTACTTC.

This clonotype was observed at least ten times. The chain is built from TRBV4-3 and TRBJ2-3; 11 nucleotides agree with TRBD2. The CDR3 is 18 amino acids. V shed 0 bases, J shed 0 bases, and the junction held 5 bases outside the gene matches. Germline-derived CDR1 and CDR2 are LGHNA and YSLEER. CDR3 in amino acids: CASSQELAGGPSTDTQYF. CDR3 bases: TGCGCCAGCAGCCAAGAGTTAGCGGGAGGGCCTAGCACAGATACGCAGTATTTT.